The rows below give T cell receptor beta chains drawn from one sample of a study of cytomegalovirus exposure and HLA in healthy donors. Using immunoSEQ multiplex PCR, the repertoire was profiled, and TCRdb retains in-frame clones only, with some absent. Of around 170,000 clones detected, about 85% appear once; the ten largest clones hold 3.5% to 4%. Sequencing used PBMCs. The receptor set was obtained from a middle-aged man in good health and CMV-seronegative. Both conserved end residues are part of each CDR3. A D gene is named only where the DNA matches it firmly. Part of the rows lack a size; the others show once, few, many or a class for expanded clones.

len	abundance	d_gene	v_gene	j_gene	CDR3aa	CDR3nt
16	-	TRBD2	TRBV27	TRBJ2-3	CASSSPGRGVWNTQYF	TGTGCCAGCAGTTCACCGGGACGGGGGGTCTGGAATACGCAGTATTTT
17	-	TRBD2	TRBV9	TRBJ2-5	CASSVDPTSGERETQYF	TGTGCCAGCAGCGTAGATCCGACTAGCGGGGAGAGAGAGACCCAGTACTTC
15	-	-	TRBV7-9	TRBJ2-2	CSSSRGQTVTGELFF	TGTTCCAGCAGCCGCGGACAGACGGTCACCGGGGAGCTGTTTTTT
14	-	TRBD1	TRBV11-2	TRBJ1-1	CASSQYRGDTEAFF	TGTGCCAGCAGCCAGTACAGGGGTGACACTGAAGCTTTCTTT
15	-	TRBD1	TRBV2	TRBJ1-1	CASRGQGGPNTEAFF	TGTGCCAGCAGAGGACAGGGCGGTCCGAACACTGAAGCTTTCTTT
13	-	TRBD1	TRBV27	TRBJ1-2	CASRPGQGFGYTF	TGTGCCAGCAGACCGGGACAGGGGTTTGGCTACACCTTC
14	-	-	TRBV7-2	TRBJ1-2	CASSRSGNPHGYTF	TGTGCCAGCAGCCGCTCAGGGAACCCTCATGGCTACACCTTC
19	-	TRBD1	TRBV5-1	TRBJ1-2	CASSLYPRDRVELYYGYTF	TGCGCCAGCAGCTTGTACCCCCGGGACAGGGTAGAACTCTACTATGGCTACACCTTC
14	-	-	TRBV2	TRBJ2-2	CASSNTQGRGELFF	TGTGCCAGCAGTAATACCCAGGGGCGAGGGGAGCTGTTTTTT
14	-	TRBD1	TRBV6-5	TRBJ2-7	CASSYSGTGYEQYF	TGTGCCAGCAGTTACTCCGGGACAGGGTACGAGCAGTACTTC
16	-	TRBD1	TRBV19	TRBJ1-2	CASLPGTGLSDYGYTF	TGTGCCAGTCTCCCCGGGACAGGGTTGTCGGACTATGGCTACACCTTC
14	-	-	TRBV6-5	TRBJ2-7	CASSIRDPLGEQYF	TGTGCCAGCAGTATCCGGGATCCCCTCGGCGAGCAGTACTTC
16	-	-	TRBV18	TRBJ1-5	CASSPPGQGGNQPQHF	TGTGCCAGCTCACCACCAGGTCAGGGTGGCAATCAGCCCCAGCATTTT
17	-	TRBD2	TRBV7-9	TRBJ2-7	CASSSLGLAGSTYEQHF	TGTGCCAGCAGCTCACTGGGACTAGCGGGGAGCACCTACGAGCAGCACTTC
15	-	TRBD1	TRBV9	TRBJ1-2	CASSVGTGGSGGYTF	TGTGCCAGCAGCGTAGGGACAGGGGGTTCCGGGGGCTACACCTTC
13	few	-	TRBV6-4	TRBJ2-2	CASRPGETGELFF	TGTGCCAGCAGACCAGGGGAAACCGGGGAGCTGTTTTTT
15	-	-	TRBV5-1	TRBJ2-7	CASSYNPGLDYEQYF	TGCGCCAGCAGCTACAATCCGGGACTGGACTACGAGCAGTACTTC
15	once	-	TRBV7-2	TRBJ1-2	CASSLGAGFNYGYTF	TGTGCCAGCAGCCTAGGGGCAGGGTTTAACTATGGCTACACCTTC
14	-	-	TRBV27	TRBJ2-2	CASSAQAWTGELFF	TGTGCCAGCAGTGCACAGGCTTGGACCGGGGAGCTGTTTTTT
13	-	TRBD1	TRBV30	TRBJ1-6	CAWSGQGGSPLHF	TGTGCCTGGAGTGGACAGGGCGGTTCACCCCTCCACTTT
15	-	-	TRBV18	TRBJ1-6	CASSPEARADSPLHF	TGTGCCAGCTCTCCGGAGGCACGTGCGGATTCACCCCTCCACTTT
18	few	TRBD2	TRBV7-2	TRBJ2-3	CASSLSGGRPLSTDTQYF	TGTGCCAGCAGCTTAAGCGGGGGGCGCCCTCTTAGCACAGATACGCAGTATTTT
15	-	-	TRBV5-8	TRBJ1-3	CASSLGNYPGNTIYF	TGTGCCAGCAGCTTGGGAAACTATCCTGGAAACACCATATATTTT
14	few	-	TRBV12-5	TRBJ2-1	CASGAGTLYNEQFF	TGTGCTAGTGGTGCCGGGACACTCTACAATGAGCAGTTCTTC
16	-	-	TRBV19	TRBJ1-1	CASATPGRGVNTEAFF	TGTGCCAGTGCAACCCCCGGGCGGGGGGTCAACACTGAAGCTTTCTTT
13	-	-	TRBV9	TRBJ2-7	CASSVTGINEQYF	TGTGCCAGCAGCGTTACAGGGATCAACGAGCAGTACTTC
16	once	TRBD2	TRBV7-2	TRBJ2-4	CASSQGLTLGKNIQYF	TGTGCCAGCAGCCAGGGACTAACCCTTGGCAAAAACATTCAGTACTTC
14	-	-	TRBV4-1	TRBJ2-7	CASSQRTGNYEQYF	TGCGCCAGCAGCCAAAGAACCGGGAACTACGAGCAGTACTTC
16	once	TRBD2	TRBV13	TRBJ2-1	CASRERGESSYNEQFF	TGTGCCAGCCGAGAGCGGGGGGAGAGCTCCTACAATGAGCAGTTCTTC
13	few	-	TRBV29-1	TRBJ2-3	CSVLRTSTDTQYF	TGCAGCGTTCTCCGAACTAGCACAGATACGCAGTATTTT
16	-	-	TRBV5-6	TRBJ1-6	CASSGGTDLHNSPLHF	TGTGCCAGCAGCGGCGGGACCGACCTTCATAATTCACCCCTCCACTTT
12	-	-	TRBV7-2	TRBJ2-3	CASSLDSYTQYF	TGTGCCAGCAGCCTCGACAGTTATACGCAGTATTTT
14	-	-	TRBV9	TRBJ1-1	CASSVASRGTEAFF	TGTGCCAGCAGCGTAGCCAGTCGCGGGACTGAAGCTTTCTTT
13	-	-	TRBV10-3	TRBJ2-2	CAISELNTGELFF	TGTGCCATCAGTGAGCTCAACACCGGGGAGCTGTTTTTT